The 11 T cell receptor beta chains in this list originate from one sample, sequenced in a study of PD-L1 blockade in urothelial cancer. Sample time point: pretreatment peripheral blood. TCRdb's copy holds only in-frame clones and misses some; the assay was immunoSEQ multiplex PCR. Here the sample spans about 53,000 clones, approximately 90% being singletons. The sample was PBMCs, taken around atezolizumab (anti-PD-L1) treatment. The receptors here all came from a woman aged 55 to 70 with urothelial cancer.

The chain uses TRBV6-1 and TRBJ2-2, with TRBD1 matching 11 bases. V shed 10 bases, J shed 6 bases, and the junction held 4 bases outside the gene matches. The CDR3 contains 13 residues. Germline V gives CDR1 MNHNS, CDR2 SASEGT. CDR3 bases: TGTGCCACGGGACAGGGGGAGTCCGGGGAGCTGTTTTTT. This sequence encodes CATGQGESGELFF.

As DNA, the CDR3 is TGTGCCAGTAGTCCGAGATTCTCCTACGAGCAGTACTTC. Amino acid sequence: CASSPRFSYEQYF. The J gene is TRBJ2-7, the V gene TRBV19; no firm D call. CDR1 is LNHDA and CDR2 is SQIVND in the germline V gene (reference sequence). There are 13 residues in the CDR3. V was trimmed by 5 bases and J by 0 bases, leaving 8 bases between them.

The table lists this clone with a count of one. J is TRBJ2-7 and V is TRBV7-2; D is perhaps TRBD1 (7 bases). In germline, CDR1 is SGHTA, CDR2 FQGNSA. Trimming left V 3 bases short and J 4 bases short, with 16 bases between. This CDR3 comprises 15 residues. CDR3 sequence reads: CASSFSGQGGYEQYF. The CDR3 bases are TGTGCCAGCAGCTTTTCAGGGCAGGGGGGATACGAGCAGTACTTC.

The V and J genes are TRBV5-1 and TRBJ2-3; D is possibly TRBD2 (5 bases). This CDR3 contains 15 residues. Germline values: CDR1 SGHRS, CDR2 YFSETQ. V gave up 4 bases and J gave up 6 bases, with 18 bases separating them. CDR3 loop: CASSPRRGLFDTQYF. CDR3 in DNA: TGCGCCAGCAGCCCCAGACGAGGACTGTTTGATACGCAGTATTTT.

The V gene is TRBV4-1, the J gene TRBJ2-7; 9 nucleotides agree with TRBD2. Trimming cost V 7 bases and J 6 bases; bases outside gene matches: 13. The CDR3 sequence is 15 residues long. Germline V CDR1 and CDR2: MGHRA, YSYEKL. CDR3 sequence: CASNTPGTSRAEQYF. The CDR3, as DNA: TGCGCCAGCAATACTCCCGGGACTAGCAGGGCCGAGCAGTACTTC.

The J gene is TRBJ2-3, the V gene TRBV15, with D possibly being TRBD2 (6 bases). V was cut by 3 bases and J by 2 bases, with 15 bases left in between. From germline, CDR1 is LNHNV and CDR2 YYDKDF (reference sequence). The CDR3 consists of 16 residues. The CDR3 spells CATSSGLPMFTDTQYF. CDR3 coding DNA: TGTGCCACCAGCAGCGGACTACCGATGTTCACAGATACGCAGTATTTT.

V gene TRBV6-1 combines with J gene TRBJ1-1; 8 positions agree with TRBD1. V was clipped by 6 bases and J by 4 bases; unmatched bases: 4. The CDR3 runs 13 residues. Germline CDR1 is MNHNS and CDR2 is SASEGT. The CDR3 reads CASRDRAVTEAFF. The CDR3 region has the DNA TGTGCCAGCAGGGACAGGGCGGTCACTGAAGCTTTCTTT.

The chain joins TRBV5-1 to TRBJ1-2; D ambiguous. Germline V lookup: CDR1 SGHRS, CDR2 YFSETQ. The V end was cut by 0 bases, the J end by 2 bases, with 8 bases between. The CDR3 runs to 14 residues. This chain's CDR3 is CASSLVSENYGYTF. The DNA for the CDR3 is TGCGCCAGCAGCTTGGTATCGGAGAACTATGGCTACACCTTC.

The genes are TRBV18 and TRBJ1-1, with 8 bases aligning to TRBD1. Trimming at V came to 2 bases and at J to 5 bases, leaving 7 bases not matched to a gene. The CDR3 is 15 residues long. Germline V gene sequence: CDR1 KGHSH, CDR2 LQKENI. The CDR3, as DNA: TGTGCCAGCTCACCATTGCAGGGGGCGCAGACTGAAGCTTTCTTT. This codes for CASSPLQGAQTEAFF.

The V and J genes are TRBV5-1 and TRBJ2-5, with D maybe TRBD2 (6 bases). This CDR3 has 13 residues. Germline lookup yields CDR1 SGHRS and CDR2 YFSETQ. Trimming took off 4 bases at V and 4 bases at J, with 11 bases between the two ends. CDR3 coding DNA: TGCGCCAGCAGCGAGGCGGGATCAGAGACCCAGTACTTC. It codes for CASSEAGSETQYF.

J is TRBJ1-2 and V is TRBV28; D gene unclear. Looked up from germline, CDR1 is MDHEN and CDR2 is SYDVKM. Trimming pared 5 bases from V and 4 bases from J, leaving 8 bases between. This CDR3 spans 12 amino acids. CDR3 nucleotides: TGTGCCAGCAGTAGTAGAAGCTATGGCTACACCTTC. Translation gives CASSSRSYGYTF.